This TCR beta chain is drawn from a study of neurological immune-mediated disorders. Study outcomes and limitations: Multiple sclerosis was found to have the least TCR clonal expansion, below healthy controls, and HTLV-1-associated myelopathy the most.

Time point in this sample: longitudinal time-point 2. It was from 2 million PBMCs stored at -80 C that the unsorted libraries were obtained. This clonotype was observed at least ten times. What it binds is unknown. Synthesis of cDNA was performed by 5'RACE using 10-nucleotide random UMIs. In TCRdb, the 5' RACE reads were re-called with MiXCR into one record per CDR3 protein. The sample consists of under 50,000 distinct CDR3 sequences, around 13% of them appearing once. The material sequenced was PBMCs. This sequence was found in a male donor with HTLV-1-associated myelopathy (HAM/TSP).

Here the CDR3 reads CASSPSGDYGYTF. The CDR3 DNA reads TGTGCCAGCAGCCCCTCGGGGGACTATGGCTACACCTTC. The chain is built from TRBV6-5 and TRBJ1-2; D might be TRBD1 (5 bases). Germline V gene sequence: CDR1 MNHEY, CDR2 SVGAGI. The germline V and J ends were trimmed by 6 bases and 3 bases, with 11 bases remaining between them. The CDR3 loop spans 13 amino acids.